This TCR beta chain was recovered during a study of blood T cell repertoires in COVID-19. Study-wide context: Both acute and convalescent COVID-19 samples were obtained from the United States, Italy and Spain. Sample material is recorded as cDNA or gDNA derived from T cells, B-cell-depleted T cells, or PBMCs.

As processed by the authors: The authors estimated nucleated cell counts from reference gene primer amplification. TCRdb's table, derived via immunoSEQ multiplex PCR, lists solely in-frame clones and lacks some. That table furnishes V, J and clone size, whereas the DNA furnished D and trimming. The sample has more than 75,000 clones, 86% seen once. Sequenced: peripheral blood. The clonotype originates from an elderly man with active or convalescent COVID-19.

This CDR3 reads CASSPTADTNSPLHF. The CDR3 DNA sequence: TGTGCCAGCTCACCAACCGCGGACACCAATTCACCCCTCCACTTT. The chain uses TRBV18 and TRBJ1-6; tentatively, D is TRBD1 (5 bases). The CDR3 has 15 amino acids. V lost 2 bases and J lost 7, with 12 bases in between. The V gene's germline CDR1 is KGHSH and CDR2 LQKENI. The whole variable domain, filled in from reference TRBV18 and TRBJ1-6, reads NAGVMQNPRHLVRRRGQEARLRCSPMKGHSHVYWYRQLPEEGLKFMVYLQKENIIDESGMPKERFSAEFPKEGPSILRIQQVVRGDSAAYFCASSPTADTNSPLHFGNGTRLTVT.